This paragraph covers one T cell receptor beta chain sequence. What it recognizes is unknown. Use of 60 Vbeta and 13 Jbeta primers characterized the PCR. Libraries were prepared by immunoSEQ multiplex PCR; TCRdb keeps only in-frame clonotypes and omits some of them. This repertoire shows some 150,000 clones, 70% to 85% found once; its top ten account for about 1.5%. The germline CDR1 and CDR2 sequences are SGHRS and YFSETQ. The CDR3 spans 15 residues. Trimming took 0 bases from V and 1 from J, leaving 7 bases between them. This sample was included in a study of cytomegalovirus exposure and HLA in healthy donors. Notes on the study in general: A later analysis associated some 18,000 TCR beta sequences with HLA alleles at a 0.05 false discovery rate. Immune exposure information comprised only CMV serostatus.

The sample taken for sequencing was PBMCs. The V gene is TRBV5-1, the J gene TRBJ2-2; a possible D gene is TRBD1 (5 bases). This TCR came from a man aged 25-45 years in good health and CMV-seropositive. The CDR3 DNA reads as TGCGCCAGCAGCTTGGGGGGCAGGAACACCGGGGAGCTGTTTTTT. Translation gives CASSLGGRNTGELFF.